The rows below give T cell receptor beta chains drawn from one sample of a study of cytomegalovirus exposure and HLA in healthy donors. TCRdb's copy holds only in-frame clones and misses some; the assay was immunoSEQ multiplex PCR. The sample consists of some 130,000 clones, 79% of them appearing once. Sequences were obtained from PBMCs. Receptor source: a man between 40 and 49 years old in good health and CMV-seropositive. CDR3s include the opening cysteine and the closing phenylalanine or tryptophan.

J gene,V gene,CDR3 length,CDR3 protein
.,TRBV10-3,16,CAISEGSDSGSYEQYF
TRBJ2-2,TRBV19,13,CASSIWNTGELFF
TRBJ1-2,TRBV30,12,CAWTGTNYGYTF
TRBJ2-3,TRBV5-4,15,CASSLDRGTTDTQYF
TRBJ1-1,TRBV6-4,15,CASSDSSEGGTEAFF
TRBJ2-4,TRBV19,19,CASSTETSGRVGAKNIQYF
TRBJ2-1,TRBV18,19,CASSPRSSGRARRVDEQFF
TRBJ2-1,TRBV5-1,13,CASSPGGDNEQFF
TRBJ1-1,TRBV18,15,CASSSGQVLHTEAFF
TRBJ1-3,TRBV28,15,CASSLGSASGNTIYF
TRBJ2-1,TRBV27,16,CASSWGLAGGGNEQFF
TRBJ2-1,TRBV5-4,12,CASSFPDNEQFF
TRBJ1-6,TRBV18,16,CASSATASSYNSPLHF
TRBJ2-2,TRBV29-1,11,CSITRAGELFF
TRBJ2-7,TRBV5-6,14,CASSLGTRGYEQYF
TRBJ2-7,TRBV5-8,17,CASSFSFDTESSYEQYF
TRBJ1-3,TRBV6-1,15,CASSEMAYTGNTIYF
TRBJ1-2,TRBV21-1,15,CASSPPDRANYGYTF
TRBJ2-7,TRBV21-1,15,CASSKGDRGTYEQYF
TRBJ1-6,TRBV5-1,14,CASSLQGWNSPLHF
TRBJ2-3,TRBV14,16,CASSQWLASSTDTQYF
TRBJ2-2,TRBV7-6,17,CASSSISTGSFTGELFF
TRBJ1-1,TRBV30,15,CAWSVPRGESTEAFF
TRBJ2-7,TRBV11-2,14,CASRYGGVPYEQYF
TRBJ2-7,TRBV7-9,16,CSSSSSGLARSYEQYF
TRBJ2-1,TRBV5-1,14,CASTLSGGGNEQFF
TRBJ1-1,TRBV11-3,14,CASSWPPGGSEAFF
TRBJ2-5,TRBV15,15,CATSSRTSGTGEQYF
TRBJ1-3,TRBV4-1,16,CASSQVTGISGNTIYF
TRBJ1-4,TRBV19,13,CASSIGTNEKLFF
TRBJ2-7,TRBV5-1,18,CASSLAEVAVTTDYEQYF
TRBJ1-1,TRBV9,15,CASSPPPGGNTEAFF
TRBJ2-7,TRBV15,14,CATSRDLQAYEQYF
TRBJ2-7,TRBV7-9,12,CASSLQSRRQYF
TRBJ1-1,TRBV4-1,15,CASSQDAGSDTEAFF
TRBJ1-1,TRBV7-6,13,CASSSQEDTEAFF
TRBJ1-1,TRBV30,12,CAWSLPGGEAFF
TRBJ2-7,TRBV27,15,CASSPRLARPYEQYF
TRBJ2-1,TRBV5-1,17,CASSLLGLAVSYNEQFF
TRBJ2-3,TRBV21-1,16,CASSKGNSDGTDTQYF
TRBJ2-1,TRBV11-2,16,CASSLPYRLANHEQFF
TRBJ1-4,TRBV28,10,CASRLEKLFF
TRBJ1-6,TRBV15,17,CATSRERRVDKGSPLHF
TRBJ2-7,TRBV7-8,17,CASSLEGKLAGGYEQYF
TRBJ2-1,TRBV29-1,12,CSVTPSANEQFF
TRBJ2-3,TRBV5-4,15,CASRSIQGGTDTQYF
TRBJ2-7,TRBV10-3,13,CAISELPDYEQYF
TRBJ1-2,TRBV25-1,15,CASSEPRTGISGYTF
TRBJ1-3,TRBV6-5,12,CAVQGAGNTIYF
TRBJ1-1,TRBV11-2,14,CASRVRAGWTEAFF
TRBJ2-7,TRBV2,15,CASSRLATSSYEQYF
TRBJ1-4,TRBV28,14,CASQTQGGSEKLFF
TRBJ1-1,TRBV11-2,15,CASSPVLGGTTEAFF
TRBJ2-1,TRBV2,15,CASSVTDGSYNEQFF
TRBJ2-5,TRBV15,17,CATSRESSGSTTETQYF
TRBJ2-2,TRBV9,16,CASSVVMGAGTGELFF
TRBJ2-2,TRBV6-1,17,CASSEFGPSVHTGELFF